The sequence of this TCR beta chain was determined in a study of blood T cell repertoires in COVID-19. Study in general: The origin of the acute and convalescent COVID-19 samples was the United States, Italy and Spain.

Unmatched junction bases numbered 6, after V lost 3 bases and J lost 2 bases. CDR1 is KGHSH and CDR2 is LQKENI in the germline V gene. This CDR3 contains 15 residues. Two negative PCRs, clearance, or symptom resolution had been documented for recovered Cohort 3 donors. Original handling: Estimated nucleated cell counts came from reference gene primer amplification. Profiled with immunoSEQ multiplex PCR; TCRdb holds only in-frame clones, not every one. The V and J calls and the clone size are those of that table, but D and trimming were determined from the DNA. The sample consists of some 200,000 clones, about 91% of them appearing once.

The chain employs TRBV18 and TRBJ2-7; 8 nucleotides align to TRBD2. The sample consisted of PBMCs or T cells enriched from blood (not recorded which). The receptor's source is a woman aged 18-29 years who had recovered from COVID-19. The DNA of the CDR3 is TGTGCCAGCTCACCGTCACTAGCGGTTACCTACGAGCAGTACTTC. Its translation is CASSPSLAVTYEQYF.